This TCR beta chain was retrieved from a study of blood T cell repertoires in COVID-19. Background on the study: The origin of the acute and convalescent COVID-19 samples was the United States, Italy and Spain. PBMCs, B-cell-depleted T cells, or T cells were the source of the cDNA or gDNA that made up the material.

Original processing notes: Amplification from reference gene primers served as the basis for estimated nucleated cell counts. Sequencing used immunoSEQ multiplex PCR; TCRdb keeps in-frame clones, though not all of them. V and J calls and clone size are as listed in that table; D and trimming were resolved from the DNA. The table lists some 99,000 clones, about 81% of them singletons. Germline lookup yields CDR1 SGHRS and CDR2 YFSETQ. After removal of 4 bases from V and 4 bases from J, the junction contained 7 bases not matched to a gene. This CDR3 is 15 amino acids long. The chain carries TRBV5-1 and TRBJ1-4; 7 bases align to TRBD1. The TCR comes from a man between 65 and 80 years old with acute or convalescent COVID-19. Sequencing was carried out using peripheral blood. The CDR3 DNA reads TGCGCCAGCAGCATACTTTCAGGGGGTAATGAAAAACTGTTTTTT. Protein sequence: CASSILSGGNEKLFF.